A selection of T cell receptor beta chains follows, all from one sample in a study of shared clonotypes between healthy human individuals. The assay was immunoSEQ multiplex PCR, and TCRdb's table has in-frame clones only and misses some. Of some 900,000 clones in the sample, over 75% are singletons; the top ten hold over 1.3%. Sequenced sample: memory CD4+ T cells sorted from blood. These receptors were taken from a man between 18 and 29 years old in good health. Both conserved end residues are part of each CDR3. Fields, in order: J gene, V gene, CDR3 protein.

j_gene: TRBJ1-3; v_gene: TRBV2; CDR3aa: CASMVGPGNTIYF
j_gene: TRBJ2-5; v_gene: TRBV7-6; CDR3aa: CASSSHQETQYF
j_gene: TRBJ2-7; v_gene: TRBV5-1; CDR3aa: CASSPGTLNRPREQYF
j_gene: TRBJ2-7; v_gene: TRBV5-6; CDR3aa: CASSLGGTYEQYF
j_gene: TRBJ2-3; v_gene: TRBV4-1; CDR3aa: CASSQEFYSTDTQYF
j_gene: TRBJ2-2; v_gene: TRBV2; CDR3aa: CASRDLQAVNTGELFF
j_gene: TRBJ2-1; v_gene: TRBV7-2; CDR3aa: CASSLSGRGSEQFF
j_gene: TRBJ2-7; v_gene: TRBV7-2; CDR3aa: CASSPSGSLGNEQYF
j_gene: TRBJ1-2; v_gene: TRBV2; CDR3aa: CASSLKTEGVYGYTF
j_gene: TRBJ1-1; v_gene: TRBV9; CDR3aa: CASSIQGRNTEAFF
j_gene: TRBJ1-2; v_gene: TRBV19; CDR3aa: CARHRTDCPTF
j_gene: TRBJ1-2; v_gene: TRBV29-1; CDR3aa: CSGGGQNYGYTF
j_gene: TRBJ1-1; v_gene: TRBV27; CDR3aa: CASSTLNTEAFF
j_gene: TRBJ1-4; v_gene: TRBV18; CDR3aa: CASSPPGLGEKLFF
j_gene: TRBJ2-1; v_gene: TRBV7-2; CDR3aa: CASSTRRLAGGYNEQFF
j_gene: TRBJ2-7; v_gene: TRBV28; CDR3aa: CASSLVGYEQYF
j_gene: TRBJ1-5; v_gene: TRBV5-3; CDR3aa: CARSKTRQGHSNQPQHF
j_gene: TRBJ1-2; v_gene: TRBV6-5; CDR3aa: CASSRRGGAGYGYTF
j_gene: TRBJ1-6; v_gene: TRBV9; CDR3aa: CASRQGTDNSPLHF
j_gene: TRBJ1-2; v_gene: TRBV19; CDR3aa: CASSKETGLYTF
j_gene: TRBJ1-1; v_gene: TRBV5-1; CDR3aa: CASSFPNGMGGANTEAFF
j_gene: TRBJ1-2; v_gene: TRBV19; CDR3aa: CASSIDRGTGVSYGYTF
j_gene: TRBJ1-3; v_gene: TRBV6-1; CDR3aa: CASTETASGNTIYF
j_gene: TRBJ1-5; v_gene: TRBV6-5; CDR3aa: CASRAGGGQPQHF
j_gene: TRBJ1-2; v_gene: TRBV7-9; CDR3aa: CASSFDLLQGRMNYGYTF
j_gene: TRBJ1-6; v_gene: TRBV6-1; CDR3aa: CASSELQGASYNSPLHF
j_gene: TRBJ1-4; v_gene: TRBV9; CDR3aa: CASSVGQGYEKLFF